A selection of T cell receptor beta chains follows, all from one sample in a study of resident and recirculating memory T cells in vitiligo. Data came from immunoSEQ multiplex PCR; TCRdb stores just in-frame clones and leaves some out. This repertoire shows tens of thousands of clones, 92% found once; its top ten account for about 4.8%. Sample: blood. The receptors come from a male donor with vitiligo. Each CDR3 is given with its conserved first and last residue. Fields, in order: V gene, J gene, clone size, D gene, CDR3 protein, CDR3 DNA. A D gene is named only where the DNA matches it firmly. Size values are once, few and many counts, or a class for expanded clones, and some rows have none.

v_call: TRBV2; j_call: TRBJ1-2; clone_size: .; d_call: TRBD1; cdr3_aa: CASSTGTVFYGYTF; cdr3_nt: TGTGCCAGCAGCACCGGGACAGTTTTTTATGGCTACACCTTC
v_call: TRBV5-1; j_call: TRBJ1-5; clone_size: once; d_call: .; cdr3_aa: CASSPSGQPQHF; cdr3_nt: TGCGCCAGCAGCCCTAGCGGTCAGCCCCAGCATTTT
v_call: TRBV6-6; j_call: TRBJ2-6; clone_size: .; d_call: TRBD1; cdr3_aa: CASGTGQTGANVLTF; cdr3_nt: TGTGCCAGCGGGACAGGGCAAACCGGGGCCAACGTCCTGACTTTC
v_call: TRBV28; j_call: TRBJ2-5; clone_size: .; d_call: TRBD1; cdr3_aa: CASSLAQGAGETQYF; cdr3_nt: TGTGCCAGCAGTTTAGCACAGGGGGCTGGGGAGACCCAGTACTTC
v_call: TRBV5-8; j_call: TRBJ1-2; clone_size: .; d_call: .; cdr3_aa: CASSLGTTTANYGYTF; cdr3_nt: TGTGCCAGCAGCTTGGGGACTACAACAGCTAACTATGGCTACACCTTC
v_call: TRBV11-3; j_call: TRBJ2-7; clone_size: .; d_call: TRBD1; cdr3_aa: CASSRTGASYEQYF; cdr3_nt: TGTGCCAGCAGCCGGACAGGCGCTTCCTACGAGCAGTACTTC
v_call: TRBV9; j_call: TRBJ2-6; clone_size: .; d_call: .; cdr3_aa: CASSPNIGANVLTF; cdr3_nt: TGTGCCAGCTCCCCGAACATCGGGGCCAACGTCCTGACTTTC
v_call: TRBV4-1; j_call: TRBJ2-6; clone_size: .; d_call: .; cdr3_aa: CASSQETGQYFSGANVLTF; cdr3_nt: TGCGCCAGCAGCCAAGAAACAGGACAGTACTTCTCTGGGGCCAACGTCCTGACTTTC
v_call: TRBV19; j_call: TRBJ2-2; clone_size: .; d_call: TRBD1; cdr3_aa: CASSPYTGDTGELFF; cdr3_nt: TGTGCCAGTAGCCCCTATACAGGGGACACCGGGGAGCTGTTTTTT
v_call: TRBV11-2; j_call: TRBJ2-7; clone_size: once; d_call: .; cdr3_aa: CASSLGGGAYEQYF; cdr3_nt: TGTGCCAGCAGCTTAGGGGGAGGAGCCTACGAGCAGTACTTC
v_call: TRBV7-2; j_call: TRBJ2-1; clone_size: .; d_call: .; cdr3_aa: CASSLVGTQRINEQFF; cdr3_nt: TGTGCCAGCAGCTTAGTAGGGACACAAAGGATTAATGAGCAGTTCTTC
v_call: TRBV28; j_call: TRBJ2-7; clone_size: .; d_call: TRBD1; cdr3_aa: CASSLGTGPPYEQYF; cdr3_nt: TGTGCCAGCAGTTTAGGGACAGGGCCCCCCTACGAGCAGTACTTC
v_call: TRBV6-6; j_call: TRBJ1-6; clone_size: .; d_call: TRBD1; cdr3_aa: CASSANTGTVDSPLHF; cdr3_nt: TGTGCCAGCAGTGCAAACACCGGGACAGTTGATTCACCCCTCCACTTT
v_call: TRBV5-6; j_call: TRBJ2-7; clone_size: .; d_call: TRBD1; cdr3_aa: CASSLEGQGYEQYF; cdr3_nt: TGTGCCAGCAGCTTGGAGGGACAGGGCTACGAGCAGTACTTC
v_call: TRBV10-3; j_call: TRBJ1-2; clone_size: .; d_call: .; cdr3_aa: CAIRESGGGFLYTF; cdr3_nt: TGTGCCATCAGAGAGTCGGGGGGGGGTTTTCTTTACACCTTC
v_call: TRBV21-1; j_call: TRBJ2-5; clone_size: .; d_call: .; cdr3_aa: CASSKVWAGWETQYF; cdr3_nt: TGTGCCAGCAGCAAAGTTTGGGCAGGGTGGGAGACCCAGTACTTC
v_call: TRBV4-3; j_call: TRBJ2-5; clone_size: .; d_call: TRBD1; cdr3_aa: CASSQDRTGGGETQYF; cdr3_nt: TGCGCCAGCAGCCAAGATAGGACAGGGGGGGGAGAGACCCAGTACTTC
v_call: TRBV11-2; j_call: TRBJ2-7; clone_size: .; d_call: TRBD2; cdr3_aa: CASRTGGGNYEQYF; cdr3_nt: TGTGCCAGCAGGACCGGGGGGGGAAACTACGAGCAGTACTTC
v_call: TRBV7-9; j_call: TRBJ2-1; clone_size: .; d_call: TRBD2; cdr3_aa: CASSLGWAGESYNEQFF; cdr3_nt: TGTGCCAGCAGCTTAGGTTGGGCGGGAGAATCCTACAATGAGCAGTTCTTC
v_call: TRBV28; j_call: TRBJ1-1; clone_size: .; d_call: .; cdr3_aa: CASSLLVGGRGPMNTEAFF; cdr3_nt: TGTGCCAGCAGTTTATTGGTCGGGGGGAGGGGCCCCATGAACACTGAAGCTTTCTTT
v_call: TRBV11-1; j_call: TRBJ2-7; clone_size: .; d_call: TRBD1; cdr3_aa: CASSWTGRYEQYF; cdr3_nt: TGTGCCAGCAGTTGGACAGGGAGATACGAGCAGTACTTC
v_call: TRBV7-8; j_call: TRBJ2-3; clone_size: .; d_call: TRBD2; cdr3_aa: CASSLGASGGPTDTQYF; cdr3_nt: TGTGCCAGCAGCTTAGGTGCTAGCGGGGGACCCACAGATACGCAGTATTTT
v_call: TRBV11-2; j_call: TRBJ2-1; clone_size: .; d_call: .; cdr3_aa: CASRLGGSGTRNEQFF; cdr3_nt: TGTGCCAGCAGGCTTGGGGGGAGCGGGACAAGGAATGAGCAGTTCTTC
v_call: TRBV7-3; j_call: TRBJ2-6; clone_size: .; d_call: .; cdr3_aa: CASSFPGAGANVLTF; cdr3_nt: TGTGCCAGCAGCTTCCCGGGTGCCGGGGCCAACGTCCTGACTTTC
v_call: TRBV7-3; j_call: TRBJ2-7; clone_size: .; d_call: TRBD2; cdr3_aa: CASSTYPGGSERYF; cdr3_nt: TGTGCCAGCAGCACTTACCCGGGGGGGTCTGAGCGGTACTTC
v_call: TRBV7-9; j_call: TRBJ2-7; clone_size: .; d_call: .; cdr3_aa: CASSPGYEQYF; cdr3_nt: TGTGCCAGCAGCCCAGGGTACGAGCAGTACTTC
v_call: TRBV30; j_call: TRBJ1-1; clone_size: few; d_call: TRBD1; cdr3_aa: CAWSRAGGTEAFF; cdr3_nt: TGTGCCTGGAGTCGGGCAGGGGGGACTGAAGCTTTCTTT
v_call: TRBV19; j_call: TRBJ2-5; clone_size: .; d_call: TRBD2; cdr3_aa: CATPMTGTSAPQETQYF; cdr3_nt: TGTGCCACCCCCATGACCGGGACTAGCGCACCCCAAGAGACCCAGTACTTC
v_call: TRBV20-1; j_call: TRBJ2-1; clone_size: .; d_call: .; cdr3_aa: CSARGGNEQFF; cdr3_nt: TGCAGTGCTAGAGGAGGCAATGAGCAGTTCTTC
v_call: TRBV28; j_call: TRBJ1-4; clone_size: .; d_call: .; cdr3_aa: CASSSLVTVNEKLFF; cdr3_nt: TGTGCCAGCAGTTCTTTAGTAACGGTGAATGAAAAACTGTTTTTT
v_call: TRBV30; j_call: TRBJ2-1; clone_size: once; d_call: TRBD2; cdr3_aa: CAWRGGVYNEQFF; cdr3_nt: TGTGCCTGGAGGGGGGGGGTCTACAATGAGCAGTTCTTC
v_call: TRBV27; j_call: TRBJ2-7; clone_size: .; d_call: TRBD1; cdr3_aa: CASSSPGTGGRLYEQYF; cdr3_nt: TGTGCCAGCAGTTCCCCCGGGACAGGGGGCAGGTTATACGAGCAGTACTTC
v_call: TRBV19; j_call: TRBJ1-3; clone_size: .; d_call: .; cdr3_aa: CASSIAGSGNTIYF; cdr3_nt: TGTGCCAGTAGTATCGCCGGGTCTGGAAACACCATATATTTT
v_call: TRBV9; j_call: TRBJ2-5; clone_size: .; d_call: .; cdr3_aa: CASSVFGSAETQYF; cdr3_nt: TGTGCCAGCAGCGTATTCGGGAGCGCGGAGACCCAGTACTTC
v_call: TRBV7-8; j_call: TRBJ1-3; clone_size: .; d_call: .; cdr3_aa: CASSLMSQGLGNTIYF; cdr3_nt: TGTGCCAGCAGCTTAATGAGTCAGGGCTTGGGAAACACCATATATTTT
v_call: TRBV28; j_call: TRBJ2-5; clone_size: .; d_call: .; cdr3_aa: CASSFRRARTQYF; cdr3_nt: TGTGCCAGCAGTTTTCGGCGGGCCAGAACCCAGTACTTC
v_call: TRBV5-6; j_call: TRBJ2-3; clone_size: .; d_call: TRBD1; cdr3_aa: CASSSDRKNTDTQYF; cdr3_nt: TGTGCCAGCAGCTCGGACAGGAAAAACACAGATACGCAGTATTTT
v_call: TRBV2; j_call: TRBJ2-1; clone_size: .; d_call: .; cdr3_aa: CASSEEGQLGANEQFF; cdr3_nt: TGTGCCAGCAGTGAGGAGGGACAGTTAGGGGCGAATGAGCAGTTCTTC
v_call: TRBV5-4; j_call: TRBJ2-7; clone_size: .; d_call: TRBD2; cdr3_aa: CASSFGLAEAEQYF; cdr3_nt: TGTGCCAGCAGCTTTGGACTAGCGGAGGCCGAGCAGTACTTC